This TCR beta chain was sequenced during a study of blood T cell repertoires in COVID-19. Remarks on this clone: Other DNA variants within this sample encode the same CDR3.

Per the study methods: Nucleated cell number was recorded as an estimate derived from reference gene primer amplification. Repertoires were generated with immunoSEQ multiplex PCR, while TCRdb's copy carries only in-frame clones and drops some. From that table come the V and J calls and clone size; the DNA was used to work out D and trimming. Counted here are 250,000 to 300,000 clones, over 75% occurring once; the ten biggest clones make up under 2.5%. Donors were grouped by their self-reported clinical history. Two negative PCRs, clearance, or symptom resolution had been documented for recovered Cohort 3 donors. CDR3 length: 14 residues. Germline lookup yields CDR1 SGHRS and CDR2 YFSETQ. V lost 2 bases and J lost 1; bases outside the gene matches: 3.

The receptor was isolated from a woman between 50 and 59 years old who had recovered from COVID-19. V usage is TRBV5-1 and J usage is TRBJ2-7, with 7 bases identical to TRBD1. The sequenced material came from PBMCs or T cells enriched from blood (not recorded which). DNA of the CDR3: TGCGCCAGCAGCTTAGGGGGCAGTTCCTACGAGCAGTACTTC. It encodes CASSLGGSSYEQYF.